Detailed here is one TCR beta chain. This specimen belongs to a study of blood T cell repertoires in COVID-19. Background on the study: COVID-19 samples, acute and convalescent, were from the United States, Italy and Spain. T cells, B-cell-depleted T cells, or PBMCs supplied cDNA or gDNA.

The CDR3 loop spans 15 amino acids. Trimming at V came to 5 bases and at J to 4 bases, leaving 6 bases not matched to a gene. The germline V gene has CDR1 MDHEN and CDR2 SYDVKM. Profiling relied on immunoSEQ multiplex PCR, and the TCRdb table lists in-frame clones only, not all of them. The profile covers 260,000 or so clones, with around 88% appearing a single time and 1% to 1.5% taken by the ten largest. Ages ranged from roughly 18 to 100 years, with residence in fewer than 25 US areas. This chain joins TRBV28 and TRBJ1-5; TRBD1 agrees at 9 bases. The sequencing input was PBMCs or T cells enriched from blood (not recorded which). The sequence came from a woman between 40 and 55 years old with acute COVID-19. The CDR3 DNA is TGTGCCAGCAGTGTACACAGGGGGCGGAATCAGCCCCAGCATTTT. It specifies CASSVHRGRNQPQHF.